This note documents a single T cell receptor (beta chain) sequence. With the read ending 3 residues before the CDR3 end, the germline J gene is used to fill in that end. This record comes from a study of T cells in women clearing cervical HPV infection. Background on the study: Cases' blood sampling followed lesion detection by median about 21 weeks (90 to 200).

The CDR3 loop spans 13 amino acids. The germline V and J ends were trimmed by 7 bases and 0 bases, with 7 bases remaining between them. Germline lookup yields CDR1 SNHLY and CDR2 FYNNEI. Sequencing used immunoSEQ multiplex PCR; TCRdb keeps in-frame clones, though not all of them. This sample lists around 35,000 clones; its ten largest clones have less than 2%. The gene calls are TRBV2 and TRBJ2-1; D remains unclear. The TCR comes from a woman aged 18 to 75 with a cervical HPV16 infection that either progressed to CIN3+ or cleared (not recorded which). What was sequenced was blood buffy coat. The sequenced part of the CDR3 DNA is TGTGCCAGCAAATGGGCCTCCTACAATGAG. This encodes CASKWASYNE. In full, the CDR3 is CASKWASYNEQFF.